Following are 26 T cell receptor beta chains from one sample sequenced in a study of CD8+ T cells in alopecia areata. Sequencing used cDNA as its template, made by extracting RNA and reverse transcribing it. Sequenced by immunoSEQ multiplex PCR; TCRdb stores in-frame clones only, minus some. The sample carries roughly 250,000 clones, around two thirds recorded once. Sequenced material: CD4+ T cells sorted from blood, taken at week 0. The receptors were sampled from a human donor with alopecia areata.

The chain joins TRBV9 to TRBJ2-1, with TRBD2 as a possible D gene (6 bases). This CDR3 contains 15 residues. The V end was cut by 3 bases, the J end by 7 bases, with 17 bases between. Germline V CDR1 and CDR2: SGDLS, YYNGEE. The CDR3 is CASSGSGLGGNEQFF. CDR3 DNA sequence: TGTGCCAGCAGCGGGTCCGGACTCGGAGGGAATGAGCAGTTCTTC.

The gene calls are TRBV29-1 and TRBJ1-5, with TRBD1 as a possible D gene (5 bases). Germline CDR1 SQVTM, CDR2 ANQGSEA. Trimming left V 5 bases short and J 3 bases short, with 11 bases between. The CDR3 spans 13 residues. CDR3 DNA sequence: TGCAGCGTTCTTGACAGATACAATCAGCCCCAGCATTTT. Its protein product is CSVLDRYNQPQHF.

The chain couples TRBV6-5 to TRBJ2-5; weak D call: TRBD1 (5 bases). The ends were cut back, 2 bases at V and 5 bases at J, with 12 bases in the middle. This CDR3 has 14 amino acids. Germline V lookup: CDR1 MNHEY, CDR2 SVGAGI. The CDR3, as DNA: TGTGCCAGCAGTTACGCGATAGGGGTCGAGACCCAGTACTTC. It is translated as CASSYAIGVETQYF.

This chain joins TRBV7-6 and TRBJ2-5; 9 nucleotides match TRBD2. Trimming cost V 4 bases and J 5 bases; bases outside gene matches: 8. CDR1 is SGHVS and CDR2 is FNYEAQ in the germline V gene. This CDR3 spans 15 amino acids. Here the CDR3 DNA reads TGTGCCAGCAGCTCAACCGGGACTAGCAGGGAGACCCAGTACTTC. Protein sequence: CASSSTGTSRETQYF.

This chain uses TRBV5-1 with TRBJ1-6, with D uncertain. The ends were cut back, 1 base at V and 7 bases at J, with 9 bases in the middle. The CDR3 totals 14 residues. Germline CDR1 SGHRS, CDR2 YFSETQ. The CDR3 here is CASSLPDGNSPLHF. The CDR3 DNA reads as TGCGCCAGCAGCTTGCCGGACGGAAATTCACCCCTCCACTTT.

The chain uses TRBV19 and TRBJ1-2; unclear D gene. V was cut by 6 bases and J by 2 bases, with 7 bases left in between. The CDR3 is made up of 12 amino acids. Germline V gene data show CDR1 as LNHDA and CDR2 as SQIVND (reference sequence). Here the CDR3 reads CASRGNNYGYTF. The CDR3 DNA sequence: TGTGCCAGTAGAGGAAACAACTATGGCTACACCTTC.

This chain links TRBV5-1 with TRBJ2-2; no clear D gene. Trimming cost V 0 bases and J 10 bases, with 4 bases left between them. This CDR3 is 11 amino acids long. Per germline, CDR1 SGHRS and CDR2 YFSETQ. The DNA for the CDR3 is TGCGCCAGCAGCTTGGAGGAGGAGCTGTTTTTT. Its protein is CASSLEEELFF.

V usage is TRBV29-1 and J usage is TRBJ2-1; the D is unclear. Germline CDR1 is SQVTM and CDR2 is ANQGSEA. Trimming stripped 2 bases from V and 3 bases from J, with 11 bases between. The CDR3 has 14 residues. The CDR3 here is CSVEIGQVYNEQFF. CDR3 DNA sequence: TGCAGCGTTGAAATAGGTCAGGTCTACAATGAGCAGTTCTTC.

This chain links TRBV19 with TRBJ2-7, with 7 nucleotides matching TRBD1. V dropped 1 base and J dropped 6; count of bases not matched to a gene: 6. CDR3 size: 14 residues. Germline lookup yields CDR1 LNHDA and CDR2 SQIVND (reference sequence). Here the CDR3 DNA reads TGTGCCAGTAGTATAGGGGACAGCCTAGGCGAGCAGTACTTC. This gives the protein CASSIGDSLGEQYF. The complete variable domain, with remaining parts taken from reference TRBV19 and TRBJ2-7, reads DGGITQSPKYLFRKEGQNVTLSCEQNLNHDAMYWYRQDPGQGLRLIYYSQIVNDFQKGDIAEGYSVSREKKESFPLTVTSAQKNPTAFYLCASSIGDSLGEQYFGPGTRLTVT.

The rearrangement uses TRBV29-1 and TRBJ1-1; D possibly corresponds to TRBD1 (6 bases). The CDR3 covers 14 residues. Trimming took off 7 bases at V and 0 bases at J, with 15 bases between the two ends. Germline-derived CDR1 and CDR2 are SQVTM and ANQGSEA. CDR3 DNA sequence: TGCAGCGCCACGCGGGGGCGAGTGAACACTGAAGCTTTCTTT. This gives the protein CSATRGRVNTEAFF.

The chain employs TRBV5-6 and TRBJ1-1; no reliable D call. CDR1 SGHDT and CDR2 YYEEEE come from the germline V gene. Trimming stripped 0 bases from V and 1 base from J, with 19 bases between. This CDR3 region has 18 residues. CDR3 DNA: TGTGCCAGCAGCTTGGCCAATTTTCAGGATATACGGAACACTGAAGCTTTCTTT. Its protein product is CASSLANFQDIRNTEAFF.

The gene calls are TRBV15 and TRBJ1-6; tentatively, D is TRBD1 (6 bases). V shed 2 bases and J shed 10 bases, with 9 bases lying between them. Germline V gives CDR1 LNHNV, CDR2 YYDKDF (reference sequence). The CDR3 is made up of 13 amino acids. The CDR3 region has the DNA TGTGCCACCAGCAGACAGGGGAGCTCACCCCTCCACTTT. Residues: CATSRQGSSPLHF.

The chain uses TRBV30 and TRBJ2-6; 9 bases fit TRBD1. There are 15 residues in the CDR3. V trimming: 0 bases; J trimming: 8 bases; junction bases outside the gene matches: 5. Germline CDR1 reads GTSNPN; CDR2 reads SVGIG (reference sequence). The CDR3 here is CAWSVGTGWTNVLTF. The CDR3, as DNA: TGTGCCTGGAGTGTTGGGACAGGGTGGACCAACGTCCTGACTTTC. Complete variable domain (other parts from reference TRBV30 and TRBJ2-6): SQTIHQWPATLVQPVGSPLSLECTVEGTSNPNLYWYRQAAGRGLQLLFYSVGIGQISSEVPQNLSASRPQDRQFILSSKKLLLSDSGFYLCAWSVGTGWTNVLTFGAGSRLTVL.

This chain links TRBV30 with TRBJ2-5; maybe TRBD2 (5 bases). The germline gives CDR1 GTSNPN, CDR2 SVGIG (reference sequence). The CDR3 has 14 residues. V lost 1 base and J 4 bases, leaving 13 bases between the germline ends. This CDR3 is CAWSARLGRETQYF. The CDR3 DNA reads TGTGCCTGGAGTGCCCGATTGGGGAGAGAGACCCAGTACTTC.

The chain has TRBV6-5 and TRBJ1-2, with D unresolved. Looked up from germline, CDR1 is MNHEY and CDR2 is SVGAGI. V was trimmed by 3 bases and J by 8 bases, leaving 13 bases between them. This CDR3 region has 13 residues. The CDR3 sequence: CASSYEGNRGYTF. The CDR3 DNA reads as TGTGCCAGCAGTTATGAAGGGAATCGCGGCTACACCTTC.

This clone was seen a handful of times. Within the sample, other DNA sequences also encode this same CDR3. For the CDR3, the DNA is TGTGCCAGCAGCTTAGCGGGGGGGCAAGAGACCCAGTACTTC. Translation gives CASSLAGGQETQYF. The rearrangement links TRBV7-2 to TRBJ2-5; 7 bases fit TRBD2. Germline-derived CDR1 and CDR2 are SGHTA and FQGNSA. The CDR3 covers 14 residues. V shed 0 bases and J 2 bases; nucleotides not matched to a gene: 0.

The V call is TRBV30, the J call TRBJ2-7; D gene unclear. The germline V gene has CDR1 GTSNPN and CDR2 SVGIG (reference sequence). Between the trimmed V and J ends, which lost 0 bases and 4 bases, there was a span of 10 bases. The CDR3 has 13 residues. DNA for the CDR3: TGTGCCTGGAGTGTATTATGGGCTTACGAGCAGTACTTC. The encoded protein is CAWSVLWAYEQYF.

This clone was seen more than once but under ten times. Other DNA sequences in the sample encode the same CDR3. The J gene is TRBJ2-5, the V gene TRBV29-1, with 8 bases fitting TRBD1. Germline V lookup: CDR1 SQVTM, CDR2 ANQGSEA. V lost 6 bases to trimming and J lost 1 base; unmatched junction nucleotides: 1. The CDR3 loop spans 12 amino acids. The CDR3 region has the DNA TGCAGCGTAACAGGGGGCCAAGAGACCCAGTACTTC. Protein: CSVTGGQETQYF. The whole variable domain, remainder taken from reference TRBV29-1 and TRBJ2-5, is SAVISQKPSRDICQRGTSLTIQCQVDSQVTMMFWYRQQPGQSLTLIATANQGSEATYESGFVIDKFPISRPNLTFSTLTVSNMSPEDSSIYLCSVTGGQETQYFGPGTRLLVL.

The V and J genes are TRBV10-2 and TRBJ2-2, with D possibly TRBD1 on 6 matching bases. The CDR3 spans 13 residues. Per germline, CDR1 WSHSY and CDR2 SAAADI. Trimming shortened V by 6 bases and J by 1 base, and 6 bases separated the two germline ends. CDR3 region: CASRQGNTGELFF. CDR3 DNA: TGCGCCAGCAGACAGGGGAACACCGGGGAGCTGTTTTTT.

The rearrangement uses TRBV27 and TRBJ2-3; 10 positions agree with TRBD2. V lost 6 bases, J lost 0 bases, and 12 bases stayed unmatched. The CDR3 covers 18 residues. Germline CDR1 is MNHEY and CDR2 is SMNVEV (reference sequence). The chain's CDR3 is CASRKGLAGATSTDTQYF. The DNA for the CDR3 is TGTGCCAGCAGAAAGGGGCTAGCGGGGGCCACGAGCACAGATACGCAGTATTTT.

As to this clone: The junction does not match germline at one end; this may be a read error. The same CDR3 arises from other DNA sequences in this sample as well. CDR3 DNA: TGCAGCGTCGAAGTTGGGGGTGGCTACACCTTC. This gives the protein CSVEVGGGYTF. The chain links TRBV29-1 to TRBJ1-2; maybe TRBD1 (5 bases). CDR1 is SQVTM and CDR2 is ANQGSEA in the germline V gene. The CDR3 is 11 residues long.

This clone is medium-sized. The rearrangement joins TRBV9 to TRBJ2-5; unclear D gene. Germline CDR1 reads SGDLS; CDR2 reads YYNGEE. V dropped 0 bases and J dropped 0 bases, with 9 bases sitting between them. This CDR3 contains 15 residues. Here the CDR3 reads CASSVATAYQETQYF. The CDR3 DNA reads TGTGCCAGCAGCGTAGCGACGGCGTACCAAGAGACCCAGTACTTC.

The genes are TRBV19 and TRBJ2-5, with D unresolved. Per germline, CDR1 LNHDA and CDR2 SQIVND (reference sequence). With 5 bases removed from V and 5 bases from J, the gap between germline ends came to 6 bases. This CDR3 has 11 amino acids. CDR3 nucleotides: TGTGCCAGTAGTGCCGGGGAGACCCAGTACTTC. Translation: CASSAGETQYF.

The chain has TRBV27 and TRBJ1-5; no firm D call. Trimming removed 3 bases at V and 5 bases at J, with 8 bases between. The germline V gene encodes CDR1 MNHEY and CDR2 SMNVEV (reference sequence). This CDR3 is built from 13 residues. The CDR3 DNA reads TGTGCCAGCAGTTTGGTCGTCCATCAGCCCCAGCATTTT. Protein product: CASSLVVHQPQHF.

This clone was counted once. CDR3 DNA sequence: TGTGCCAGTAGTATGGGGCGCGGCTACACCTTC. Protein sequence: CASSMGRGYTF. The chain is built from TRBV19 and TRBJ1-2, with D possibly being TRBD1 (5 bases). Trimming stripped 3 bases from V and 8 bases from J, with 7 bases between. CDR1 is LNHDA and CDR2 is SQIVND in the germline V gene (reference sequence). The CDR3 is made up of 11 amino acids. Full variable domain (outside the CDR3, taken from reference TRBV19 and TRBJ1-2): DGGITQSPKYLFRKEGQNVTLSCEQNLNHDAMYWYRQDPGQGLRLIYYSQIVNDFQKGDIAEGYSVSREKKESFPLTVTSAQKNPTAFYLCASSMGRGYTFGSGTRLTVV.

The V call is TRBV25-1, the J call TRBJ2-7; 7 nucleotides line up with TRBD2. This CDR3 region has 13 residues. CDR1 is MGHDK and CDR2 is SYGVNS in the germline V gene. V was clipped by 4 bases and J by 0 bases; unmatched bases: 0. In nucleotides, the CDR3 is TGTGCCAGCAGTGTAGCGGGCTCCTACGAGCAGTACTTC. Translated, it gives CASSVAGSYEQYF.